The TCR beta chain described here comes from a study of draining lymph node invasion in breast cancer (dated by TCRdb to 2019 to 2021). Broadly, across the study: Metastasis in lymph nodes was diagnosed using histology and cytokeratin immunohistochemistry and was confirmed with EpCAM/CD45 flow cytometry. In a separate targeted assay, bulk TCR-beta CDR3 sequencing compared sorted memory regulatory T cells and memory conventional CD4 T cells across breast cancer tissues. Matched non-invaded and tumor-invaded tumor-draining lymph nodes plus the primary tumor were contributed by each patient, with both Treg and Tconv subsets profiled. In the separate targeted TCR sequencing, lymph nodes from 5 or 6 patients were covered, and primary tumors were sequenced for three of those patients.

Study-level results and caveats: Some clones from the top 100 tumor clones were found in both invaded and non-invaded nodes, which suggests recirculation between the tumor and the draining nodes. The tumor top-100 clone tracking analysis was possible in only a couple of patients. TCRs shared between the Treg and Tconv subsets were viewed as suggestive of, but not proof of, a common clonal origin. The data could not resolve whether Treg conversion took place in a given organ or whether converted Tregs recirculated between nodes and tumor. According to the targeted TCR-seq data, Tregs appeared to be more clonally expanded than Tconvs in every tissue, and both subsets had lower diversity in tumor than in lymph nodes. In each tissue, about 13-25% of Treg TCRs were also present in Tconvs, a finding interpreted as suggesting peripheral induction of Tregs.

CD4+ CD45RA- CD25- cells were sorted as memory conventional CD4 T cells. Each tumor-draining lymph node was classified as non-invaded if metastatic tumor cells were absent and as invaded if metastatic tumor cells were present. Before staining and sorting, T cells were pre-enriched using a Miltenyi Pan T Cell isolation kit. Immunohistochemistry for estrogen receptor, progesterone receptor, HER2 and Ki-67 was used to characterize the primary tumors. Fresh surgical tissue was processed within a few hours after surgery by being cut into small fragments. Tissue fragments were enzymatically digested with Liberase TL plus DNase for about 20 minutes and filtered through a 40-micrometer strainer. After DAPI live/dead staining, sorting was performed on a BD FACS Aria II with about 97-99% purity. The sorted cells were lysed in TCL buffer, and a Norgen Single Cell RNA purification kit, including DNase treatment, was used to purify the RNA.

Receptor libraries were prepared by bulk RNA-seq. Instrument on record: Illumina HiSeq 2500. The paper's data handling went like this. CDR3 sequences in the separate targeted TCR-seq dataset were extracted from raw reads and quantified using MiXCR version 2.1.5 with default parameters. Each TCR-beta clone in the separate targeted TCR-seq dataset was defined by the V gene, J gene and CDR3 sequence taken together. In the separate targeted TCR-seq dataset, clones with fewer than three counts were first removed, after which only the 90% most strongly expressed clones per sample were kept. In the separate targeted TCR-seq dataset, Treg-Tconv overlap was computed as shared clones divided by total Treg clones per tissue, times 100. Starting from the raw public reads, TCRdb applied fastp trimming at Q25, assembled clones with MiXCR and retained in-frame beta chains. Every entry covers one CDR3 protein and lists the most common genes and DNA from its rows. None of the V and J calls come from the authors' own analysis; TCRdb made them. The sample yields just under 2,500 distinct CDR3 sequences; 70% to 90% were counted once. The top ten hold approximately 1.4% of the sample.

To note about this clonotype: Its antigen is currently not known. Per-nucleotide qualities are absent, and no much larger clonotype sits a single base away.

This receptor was taken from a female donor with luminal breast cancer. The sequencing sample was made of sorted memory CD4+ effector T cells from a lymph node. The cell subset or site label of this sample denotes: CD45RA-negative sorted CD4+ T cells (memory Tconv or effector/memory Treg).

The CDR3 here reads CASSPPATTANTEAFF. The DNA is TGTGCCAGCTCACCCCCGGCCACGACAGCGAACACTGAAGCTTTCTTT. The rearranged segments are TRBV18 and TRBJ1-1, with TRBD1 perhaps the D gene, on 5 matching bases. From a lookup of the germline V gene, CDR1 and CDR2 are KGHSH and LQKENI. Measured from the cysteine to the phenylalanine, the CDR3 is 16 residues long. Of the read, only the CDR3 DNA is kept; its 48 bases are in frame from base 1. V is cut by 3 bases and J by 1 base, and the space between the germline ends is 15 bases. This CDR3, with the reference TRBV18 and TRBJ1-1 proteins standing in past its ends, gives the full variable domain NAGVMQNPRHLVRRRGQEARLRCSPMKGHSHVYWYRQLPEEGLKFMVYLQKENIIDESGMPKERFSAEFPKEGPSILRIQQVVRGDSAAYFCASSPPATTANTEAFFGQGTRLTVV.